This passage covers 19 T cell receptor beta chains from one sample sequenced in a study of Graves' ophthalmopathy and Graves' hyperthyroidism (dated by TCRdb to the late 2010s). The sequencer was an Illumina HiSeq 2000. For repertoire sequencing, the TCR beta CDR3 regions were amplified from RNA transcripts. The first round of RT-PCR was done with HTBI primers and the Qiagen OneStep RT-PCR kit, and was followed by a second round of multiplex PCR, then size selection and purification. TCRdb handled the public reads itself, with Q25 trimming in fastp and clone calling in MiXCR, and kept productive beta chains. Duplicate CDR3 protein sequences are folded into a single record with the most common DNA and genes. This sample has over a million distinct CDR3 sequences in its table, and about 40% of those were observed once. 11% of the sample comes from the top ten. The specimen sequenced was peripheral blood or thyroid tissue (not recorded which). These receptors all come from an adult man with Graves' hyperthyroidism.

In its sample, this clonotype was seen many times. The V call is TRBV9, the J call TRBJ2-2; D is possibly TRBD2 (5 bases). Germline lookup yields CDR1 SGDLS and CDR2 YYNGEE. The CDR3 length is 15 residues. V lost 7 bases, J lost 6 bases, and 19 bases lay in between. The CDR3 reads CASASSHPSPGELFF. The CDR3 DNA follows: TGTGCCAGCGCGAGCTCACACCCTAGCCCCGGGGAGCTGTTTTTT.

This clonotype occurred many times. The rearrangement links TRBV2 to TRBJ2-5; TRBD1 aligns across 8 bases. Trimming removed 6 bases from V and 5 bases from J; junction bases left unmatched: 8. CDR1 SNHLY and CDR2 FYNNEI come from the germline V gene. The CDR3 totals 14 residues. Written as DNA, the CDR3 is TGTGCCAGCAGGATGGACAGGGATGGGGAGACCCAGTACTTC. Its translation: CASRMDRDGETQYF.

This clonotype was seen ten or more times. V gene TRBV19 combines with J gene TRBJ1-1, with TRBD1 matching 7 bases. Germline loops: CDR1 LNHDA, CDR2 SQIVND (reference sequence). After removal of 3 bases from V and 8 bases from J, the junction contained 6 bases not matched to a gene. CDR3 length: 13 amino acids. CDR3 bases: TGTGCCAGTAGTATTCCGACAGGGCTGGAAGCTTTCTTT. Translation: CASSIPTGLEAFF.

This clonotype was counted many times. CDR3 residues: CATSDRAITTGELFF. CDR3 nucleotide sequence: TGTGCCACCAGTGATAGGGCCATAACCACCGGGGAGCTGTTTTTT. The chain joins TRBV24-1 to TRBJ2-2; no reliable D call. V gave up 3 bases and J gave up 4 bases, with 11 bases separating them. Germline CDR1 reads KGHDR; CDR2 reads SFDVKD. This CDR3 region has 15 residues.

The CDR3 DNA reads TGTGCCAGCAGCTTGGGAACTAGCGGATGGGGGACCCAGTACTTC. Protein: CASSLGTSGWGTQYF. The genes are TRBV7-2 and TRBJ2-5; 8 positions agree with TRBD2. J gave up 7 bases and V 3 bases, and 10 bases lay outside the gene matches. CDR1 SGHTA and CDR2 FQGNSA come from the germline V gene. CDR3 size: 15 residues.

This clonotype was counted ten times or more. This chain joins TRBV12-3 or TRBV12-4 and TRBJ2-5; no clear D. This CDR3 is 14 amino acids long. The V and J ends lost 5 bases and 6 bases respectively, with 16 bases between them. The CDR3 sequence: CASSAGTFGQTQYF. CDR3 bases: TGTGCCAGCAGTGCCGGAACCTTTGGACAGACCCAGTACTTC.

The rearrangement links TRBV7-9 to TRBJ1-1; the D is unclear. The CDR3 spans 15 residues. CDR1 SEHNR and CDR2 FQNEAQ come from the germline V gene (reference sequence). V was pared by 1 base and J by 3 bases, with 12 bases between. The CDR3 sequence is CASSLGHTWHTEAFF. The CDR3 bases are TGTGCCAGCAGCTTAGGCCACACATGGCACACTGAAGCTTTCTTT.

J is TRBJ1-5 and V is TRBV15; 10 bases align to TRBD1. The V segment lost 3 bases and the J segment 8 bases; nucleotides outside the gene matches: 13. CDR3 length: 17 amino acids. Germline V gives CDR1 LNHNV, CDR2 YYDKDF (reference sequence). The CDR3 region has the DNA TGTGCCACCAGCAGTGAGGCCGGGACAGGGGAAGGGAAGCCCCAGCATTTT. It translates to CATSSEAGTGEGKPQHF.

This clonotype appeared a few times. V gene TRBV10-3 combines with J gene TRBJ2-5, with 7 bases aligning to TRBD2. Germline V gene data show CDR1 as ENHRY and CDR2 as SYGVKD. V lost 5 bases to trimming and J lost 4 bases; unmatched junction nucleotides: 10. This CDR3 has 15 amino acids. CDR3 protein: CAISPGGLPTETQYF. The CDR3 region has the DNA TGTGCCATCAGTCCCGGGGGGTTACCGACAGAGACCCAGTACTTC.

This clonotype was detected many times. V is TRBV7-6 and J is TRBJ2-7; the D gene could be TRBD1 or TRBD2 (5 bases each). V was shortened by 5 bases and J by 4 bases, with 15 bases between the two germline ends. The CDR3 runs 14 residues. From germline, CDR1 is SGHVS and CDR2 FNYEAQ. The CDR3 coding sequence is TGTGCCAGCAGCCGCCGGGACGAAGGGTACGAGCAGTACTTC. It is translated as CASSRRDEGYEQYF. The full variable domain, completed using reference TRBV7-6 and TRBJ2-7, is GAGVSQSPRYKVTKRGQDVALRCDPISGHVSLYWYRQALGQGPEFLTYFNYEAQQDKSGLPNDRFSAERPEGSISTLTIQRTEQRDSAMYRCASSRRDEGYEQYFGPGTRLTVT.

In DNA form, the CDR3 reads TGCAGCGTTACGCCCTCCCCCGATACGCAGTATTTT. Translating gives CSVTPSPDTQYF. This chain uses TRBV29-1 with TRBJ2-3, with D unresolved. Germline V gene sequence: CDR1 SQVTM, CDR2 ANQGSEA. CDR3 length: 12 residues. Trimming stripped 5 bases from V and 6 bases from J, with 12 bases between.

The CDR3 loop is CSAPPQHF. The CDR3 DNA follows: TGCAGTGCCCCCCCCCAGCATTTT. This chain uses TRBV20-1 with TRBJ1-5; D not resolved. The CDR3 totals 8 residues. Trimming removed 6 bases from V and 10 bases from J, with 4 bases in between. Germline loops: CDR1 DFQATT, CDR2 SNEGSKA (reference sequence).

The CDR3: CASVGRQGAQGEQYF. CDR3 coding DNA: TGTGCCAGCGTTGGCCGACAGGGGGCGCAAGGCGAGCAGTACTTC. This rearrangement joins TRBV11-2 to TRBJ2-7, with 10 bases identical to TRBD1. The germline V gene encodes CDR1 SGHAT and CDR2 FQNNGV. Germline trimming cut 8 bases from V and 6 bases from J; bases unmatched to any gene: 13. The CDR3 loop spans 15 amino acids.

This clonotype was seen ten or more times. The chain links TRBV20-1 to TRBJ1-1; 8 positions agree with TRBD1. The CDR3 sequence is 16 residues long. The V segment lost 2 bases and the J segment 9 bases; nucleotides outside the gene matches: 17. Germline CDR1 and CDR2: DFQATT and SNEGSKA (reference sequence). CDR3 amino acids: CSARNSFVPGDRQAFF. CDR3 bases: TGCAGTGCTAGAAATTCGTTTGTCCCGGGGGACAGGCAAGCTTTCTTT.

The chain couples TRBV7-2 to TRBJ1-1, with TRBD1 matching over 11 bases. Germline lookup yields CDR1 SGHTA and CDR2 FQGNSA. The ends lost 6 bases at V and 4 bases at J; junction bases unmatched: 4. The CDR3 loop spans 14 amino acids. As DNA, the CDR3 is TGTGCCAGCAGACCAGGGACAGGGGGCACTGAAGCTTTCTTT. Translation: CASRPGTGGTEAFF.

For the CDR3, the DNA is TGTGCCAGCAGCTTAACGCGGGACTTCCAAGAGACCCAGTACTTC. Protein product: CASSLTRDFQETQYF. The chain couples TRBV7-8 to TRBJ2-5; D perhaps matches TRBD2 (6 bases). V shed 2 bases and J shed 1 base, with 11 bases lying between them. In germline, CDR1 is SGHVS, CDR2 FQNEAQ. The CDR3 has 15 amino acids.

About this clonotype itself: A much larger clone differs from this one at a single base, so this may be a read error. The chain carries TRBV29-1 and TRBJ1-1, with D unclear. The CDR3 is 14 amino acids. Germline V gene sequence: CDR1 SQVTM, CDR2 ANQGSEA. The V gene lost 5 bases and the J gene lost 0 bases, with 13 bases spanning the gap. The CDR3 DNA follows: TGCAGCGTTTCCCCGGCTCTGATGAACACTGAAGCTTTCTTT. Its translation: CSVSPALMNTEAFF.

In its sample, this clonotype was seen many times. The chain joins TRBV11-2 to TRBJ2-5, with 8 positions matching TRBD2. Looked up from germline, CDR1 is SGHAT and CDR2 is FQNNGV. Trimming removed 5 bases from V and 4 bases from J; junction bases left unmatched: 12. This CDR3 has 16 residues. DNA of the CDR3: TGTGCCAGCAGCGGTGTGACGGGGGGGCCAGTAGAGACCCAGTACTTC. It encodes CASSGVTGGPVETQYF. The full variable domain, in which reference TRBV11-2 and TRBJ2-5 provide the parts outside the CDR3, is EAGVAQSPRYKIIEKRQSVAFWCNPISGHATLYWYQQILGQGPKLLIQFQNNGVVDDSQLPKDRFSAERLKGVDSTLKIQPAKLEDSAVYLCASSGVTGGPVETQYFGPGTRLLVL.

The sample holds a few counts of this clonotype. The V and J genes are TRBV12-3 or TRBV12-4 and TRBJ1-6; 8 bases match TRBD1. The trim removed 5 bases at V and 8 bases at J, leaving 8 bases unmatched. This CDR3 has 15 amino acids. The DNA for the CDR3 is TGTGCCAGCAGTCCCGACAGGGGATATCATTCACCCCTCCACTTT. It specifies CASSPDRGYHSPLHF.